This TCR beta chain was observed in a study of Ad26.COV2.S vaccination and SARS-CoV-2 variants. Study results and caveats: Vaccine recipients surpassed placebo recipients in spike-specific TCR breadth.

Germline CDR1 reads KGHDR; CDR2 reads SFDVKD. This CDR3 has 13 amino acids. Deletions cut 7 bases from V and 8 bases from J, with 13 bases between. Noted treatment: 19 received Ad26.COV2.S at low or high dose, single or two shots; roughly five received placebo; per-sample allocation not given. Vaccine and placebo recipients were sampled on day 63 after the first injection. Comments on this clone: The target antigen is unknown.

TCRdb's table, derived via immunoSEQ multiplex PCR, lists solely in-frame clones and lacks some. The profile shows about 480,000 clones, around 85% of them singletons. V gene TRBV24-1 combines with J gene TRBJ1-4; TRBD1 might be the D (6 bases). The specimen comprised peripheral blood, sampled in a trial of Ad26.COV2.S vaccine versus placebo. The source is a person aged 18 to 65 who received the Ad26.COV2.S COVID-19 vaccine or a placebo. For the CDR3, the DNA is TGTGCCACCAGCAGGGGTCAGAGCGAAAAACTGTTTTTT. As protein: CATSRGQSEKLFF.